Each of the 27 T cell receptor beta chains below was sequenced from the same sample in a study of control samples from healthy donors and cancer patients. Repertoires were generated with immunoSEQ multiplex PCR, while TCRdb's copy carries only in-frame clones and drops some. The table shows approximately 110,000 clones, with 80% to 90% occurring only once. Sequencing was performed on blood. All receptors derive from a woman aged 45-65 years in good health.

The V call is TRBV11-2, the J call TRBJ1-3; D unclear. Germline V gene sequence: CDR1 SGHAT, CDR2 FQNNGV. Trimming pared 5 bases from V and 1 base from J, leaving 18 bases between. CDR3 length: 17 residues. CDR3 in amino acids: CASSIKERVLSGNTIYF. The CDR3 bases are TGTGCCAGCAGCATCAAGGAGAGGGTTTTGTCTGGAAACACCATATATTTT.

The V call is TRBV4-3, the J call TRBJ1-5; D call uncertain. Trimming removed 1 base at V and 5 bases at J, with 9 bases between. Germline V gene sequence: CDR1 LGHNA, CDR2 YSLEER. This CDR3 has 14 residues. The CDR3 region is CASSQGTADQPQHF. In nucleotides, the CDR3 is TGCGCCAGCAGCCAAGGGACCGCCGATCAGCCCCAGCATTTT.

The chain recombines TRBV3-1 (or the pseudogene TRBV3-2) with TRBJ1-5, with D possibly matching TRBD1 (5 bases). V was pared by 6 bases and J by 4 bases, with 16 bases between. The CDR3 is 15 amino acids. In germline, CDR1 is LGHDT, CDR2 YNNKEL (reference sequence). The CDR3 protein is CASSPLGGGNQPQHF. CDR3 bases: TGTGCCAGCAGTCCCTTGGGCGGGGGGAATCAGCCCCAGCATTTT.

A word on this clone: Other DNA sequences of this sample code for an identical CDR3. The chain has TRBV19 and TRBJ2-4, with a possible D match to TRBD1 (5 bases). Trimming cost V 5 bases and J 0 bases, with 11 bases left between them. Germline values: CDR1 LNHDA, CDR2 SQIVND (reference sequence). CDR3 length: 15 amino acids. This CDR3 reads CASSQGYGAKNIQYF. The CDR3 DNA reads TGTGCCAGTAGTCAGGGCTACGGAGCCAAAAACATTCAGTACTTC.

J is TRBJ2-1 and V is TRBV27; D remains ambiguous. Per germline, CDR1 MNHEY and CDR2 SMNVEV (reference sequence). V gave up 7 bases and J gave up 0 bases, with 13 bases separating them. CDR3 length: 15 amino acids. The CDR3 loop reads CASIAISSSYNEQFF. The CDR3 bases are TGTGCCAGCATAGCAATTAGTAGCTCCTACAATGAGCAGTTCTTC.

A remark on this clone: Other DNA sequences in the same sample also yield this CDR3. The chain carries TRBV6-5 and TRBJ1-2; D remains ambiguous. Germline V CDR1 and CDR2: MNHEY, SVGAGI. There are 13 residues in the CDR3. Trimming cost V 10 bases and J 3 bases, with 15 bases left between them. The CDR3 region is CATSPRPDYGYTF. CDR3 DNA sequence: TGTGCCACCTCCCCCCGGCCCGACTATGGCTACACCTTC.

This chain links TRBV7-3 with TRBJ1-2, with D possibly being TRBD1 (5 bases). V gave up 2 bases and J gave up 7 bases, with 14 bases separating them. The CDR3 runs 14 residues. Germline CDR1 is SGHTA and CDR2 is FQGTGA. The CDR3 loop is CASSLLGTPVGYTF. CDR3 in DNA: TGTGCCAGCAGCTTACTTGGGACCCCCGTTGGCTACACCTTC.

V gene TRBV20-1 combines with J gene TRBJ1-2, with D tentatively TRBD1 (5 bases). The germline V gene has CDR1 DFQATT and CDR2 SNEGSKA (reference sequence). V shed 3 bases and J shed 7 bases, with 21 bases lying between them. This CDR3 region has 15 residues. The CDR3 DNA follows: TGCAGTGCTAGTTGGGAGGGGACTTCAATAGGTGGCTACACCTTC. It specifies CSASWEGTSIGGYTF.

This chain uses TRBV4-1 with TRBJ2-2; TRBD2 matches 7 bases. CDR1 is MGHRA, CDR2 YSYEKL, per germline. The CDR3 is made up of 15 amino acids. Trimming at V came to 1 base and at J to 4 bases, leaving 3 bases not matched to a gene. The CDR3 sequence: CASSQGGTITGELFF. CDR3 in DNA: TGCGCCAGCAGCCAAGGTGGGACTATCACCGGGGAGCTGTTTTTT.

The CDR3 nucleotides read TGTGCCAGTAGATGGCCAACGGCTAATTCACCCCTCCACTTT. Translating gives CASRWPTANSPLHF. The V call is TRBV19, the J call TRBJ1-6; D gene ambiguous. The germline V and J ends were trimmed by 6 bases and 6 bases, with 12 bases remaining between them. CDR3 length equals 14 residues. In germline, CDR1 is LNHDA, CDR2 SQIVND (reference sequence).

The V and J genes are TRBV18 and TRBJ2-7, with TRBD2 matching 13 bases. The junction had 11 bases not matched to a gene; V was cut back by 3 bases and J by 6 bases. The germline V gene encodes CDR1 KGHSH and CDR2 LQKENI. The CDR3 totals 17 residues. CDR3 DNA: TGTGCCAGCTCACCTTTTCCGACTAGCGGGGGGTTCAGCGAGCAGTACTTC. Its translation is CASSPFPTSGGFSEQYF.

The CDR3 sequence: CAWSSTRTAIGTEAFF. In DNA, the CDR3 is TGTGCCTGGAGTTCTACTCGGACAGCCATAGGTACTGAAGCTTTCTTT. The J gene is TRBJ1-1, the V gene TRBV30, with TRBD1 as a possible D gene (6 bases). Per germline, CDR1 GTSNPN and CDR2 SVGIG (reference sequence). The CDR3 length is 16 residues. Trimming pared 2 bases from V and 5 bases from J, leaving 21 bases between.

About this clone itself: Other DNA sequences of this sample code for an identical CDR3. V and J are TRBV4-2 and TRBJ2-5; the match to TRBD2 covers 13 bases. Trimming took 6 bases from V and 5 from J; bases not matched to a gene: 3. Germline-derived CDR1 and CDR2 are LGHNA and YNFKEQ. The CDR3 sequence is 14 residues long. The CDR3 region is CASSRTSGGETQYF. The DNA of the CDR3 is TGTGCCAGCAGTCGGACTAGCGGGGGTGAGACCCAGTACTTC.

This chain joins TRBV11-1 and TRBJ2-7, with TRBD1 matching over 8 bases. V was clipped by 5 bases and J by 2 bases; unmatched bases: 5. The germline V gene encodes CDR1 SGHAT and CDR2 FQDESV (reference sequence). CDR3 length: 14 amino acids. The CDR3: CASSVGQGPYEQYV. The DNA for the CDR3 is TGTGCCAGCAGCGTCGGACAGGGTCCCTACGAGCAGTACGTC.

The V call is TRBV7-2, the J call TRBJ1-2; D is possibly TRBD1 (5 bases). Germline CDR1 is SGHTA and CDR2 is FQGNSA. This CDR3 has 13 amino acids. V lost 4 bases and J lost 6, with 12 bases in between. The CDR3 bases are TGTGCCAGCAGCTCCCTTCGGGGGGATGGCTACACCTTC. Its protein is CASSSLRGDGYTF.

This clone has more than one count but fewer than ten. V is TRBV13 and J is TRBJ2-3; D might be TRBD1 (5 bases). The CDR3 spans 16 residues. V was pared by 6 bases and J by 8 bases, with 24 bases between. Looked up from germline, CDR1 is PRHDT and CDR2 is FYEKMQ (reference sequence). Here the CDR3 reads CASRPARGSSLSTQYF. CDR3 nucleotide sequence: TGTGCCAGCAGACCCGCTAGGGGCAGCTCCCTTAGTACGCAGTATTTT.

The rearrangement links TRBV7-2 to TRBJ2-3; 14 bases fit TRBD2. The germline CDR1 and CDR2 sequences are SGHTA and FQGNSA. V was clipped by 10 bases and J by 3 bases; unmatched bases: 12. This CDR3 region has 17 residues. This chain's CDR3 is CATSGTSGSFGTDTQYF. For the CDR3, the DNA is TGTGCCACATCCGGGACTAGCGGGAGCTTTGGGACAGATACGCAGTATTTT. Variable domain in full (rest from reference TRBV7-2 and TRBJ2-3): GAGVSQSPSNKVTEKGKDVELRCDPISGHTALYWYRQSLGQGLEFLIYFQGNSAPDKSGLPSDRFSAERTGGSVSTLTIQRTQQEDSAVYLCATSGTSGSFGTDTQYFGPGTRLTVL.

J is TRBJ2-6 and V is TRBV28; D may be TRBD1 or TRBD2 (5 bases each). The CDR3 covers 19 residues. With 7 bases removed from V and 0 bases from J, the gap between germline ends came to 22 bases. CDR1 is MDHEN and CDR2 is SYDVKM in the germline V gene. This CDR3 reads CASTEPRGRVLSGANVLTF. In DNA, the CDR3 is TGTGCCAGCACTGAACCCCGGGGCAGGGTACTCTCTGGGGCCAACGTCCTGACTTTC.

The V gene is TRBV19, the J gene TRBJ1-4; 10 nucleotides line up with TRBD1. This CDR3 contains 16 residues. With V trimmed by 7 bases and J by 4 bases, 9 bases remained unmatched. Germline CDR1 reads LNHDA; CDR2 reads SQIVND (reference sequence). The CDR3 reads CASTTPGQGNNEKLFF. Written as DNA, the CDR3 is TGTGCCAGTACCACCCCGGGACAGGGGAATAATGAAAAACTGTTTTTT.

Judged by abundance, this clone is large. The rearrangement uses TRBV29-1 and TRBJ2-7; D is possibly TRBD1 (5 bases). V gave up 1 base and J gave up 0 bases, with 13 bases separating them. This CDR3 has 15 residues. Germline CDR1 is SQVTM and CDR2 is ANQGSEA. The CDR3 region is CSVEGGATHSYEQYF. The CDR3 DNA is TGCAGCGTTGAAGGTGGGGCTACACACTCCTACGAGCAGTACTTC.

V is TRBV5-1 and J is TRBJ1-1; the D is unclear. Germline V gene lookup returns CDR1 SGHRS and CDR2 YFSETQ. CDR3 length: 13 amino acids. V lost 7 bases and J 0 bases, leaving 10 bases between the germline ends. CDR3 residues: CASFDILNTEAFF. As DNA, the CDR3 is TGCGCCAGCTTTGACATTTTGAACACTGAAGCTTTCTTT.

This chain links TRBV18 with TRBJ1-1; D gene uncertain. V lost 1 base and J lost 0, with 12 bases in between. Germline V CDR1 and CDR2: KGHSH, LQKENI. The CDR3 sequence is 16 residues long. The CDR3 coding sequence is TGTGCCAGCTCACCACTCGACCGGGCGTTGAACACTGAAGCTTTCTTT. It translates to CASSPLDRALNTEAFF.

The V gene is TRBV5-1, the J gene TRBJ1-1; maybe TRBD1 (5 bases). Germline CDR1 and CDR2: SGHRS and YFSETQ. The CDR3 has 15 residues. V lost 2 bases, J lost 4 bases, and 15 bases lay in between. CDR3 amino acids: CASSLGRPGGTEAFF. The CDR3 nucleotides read TGCGCCAGCAGCTTAGGACGTCCGGGGGGCACTGAAGCTTTCTTT.

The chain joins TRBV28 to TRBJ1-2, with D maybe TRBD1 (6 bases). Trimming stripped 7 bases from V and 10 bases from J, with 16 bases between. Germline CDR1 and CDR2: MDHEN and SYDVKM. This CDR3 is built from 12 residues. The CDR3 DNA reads TGTGCCAGCATCGGGAACCCAGGGGACTACACCTTC. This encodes CASIGNPGDYTF.

CDR3 sequence reads: CASSLEIASGGVYEQYF. CDR3 bases: TGTGCCAGCAGCTTAGAGATCGCTAGCGGGGGGGTCTACGAGCAGTACTTC. The chain employs TRBV11-2 and TRBJ2-7, with 12 positions matching TRBD2. CDR1 and CDR2 from the germline V gene are SGHAT and FQNNGV. This CDR3 is built from 17 residues. J gave up 3 bases and V 0 bases, and 6 bases lay outside the gene matches.

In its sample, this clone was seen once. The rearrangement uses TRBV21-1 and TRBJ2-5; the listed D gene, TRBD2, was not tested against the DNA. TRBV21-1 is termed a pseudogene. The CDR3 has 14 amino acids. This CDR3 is CASSTGEHQETQYF. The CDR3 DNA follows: TGTGCCAGCAGCACCGGGGAGCACCAAGAGACCCAGTACTTC.

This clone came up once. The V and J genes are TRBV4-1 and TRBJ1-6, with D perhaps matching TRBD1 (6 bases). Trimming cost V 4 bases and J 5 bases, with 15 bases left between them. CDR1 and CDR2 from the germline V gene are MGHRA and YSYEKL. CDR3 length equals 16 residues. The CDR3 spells CASSPDPGGDNSPLHF. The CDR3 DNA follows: TGCGCCAGCAGCCCCGACCCGGGGGGCGATAATTCACCCCTCCACTTT.